The sequence of this TCR beta chain was determined in a study of blood T cell repertoires in COVID-19. About the study: Spain, Italy and the United States supplied samples that represented acute and convalescent COVID-19. PBMCs, B-cell-depleted T cells, or T cells provided the cDNA or gDNA that made up the material.

The participants were between roughly 18 and 100 years old and came from about two dozen US areas. Per the original data handling: From reference gene primer amplification, estimates of nucleated cell counts were derived. Profiled with immunoSEQ multiplex PCR; TCRdb holds only in-frame clones, not every one. V, J and clone size were drawn from that table, and D and trimming were deduced from the DNA. The sample gives over 400,000 clones, roughly nine tenths of which show up once; approximately 8.3% is in the top ten. V shed 5 bases and J 5 bases; nucleotides not matched to a gene: 6. CDR1 is LNHDA, CDR2 SQIVND, per germline (reference sequence). CDR3 length: 14 residues.

The rearrangement joins TRBV19 to TRBJ2-1; 7 positions agree with TRBD2. This sequence originates from a woman in her sixties who had recovered from COVID-19. Sequencing was done on a sample of PBMCs or T cells enriched from blood (not recorded which). The CDR3 bases are TGTGCCAGTAGTCCCTGGGGGGGACACAATGAGCAGTTCTTC. Its protein is CASSPWGGHNEQFF.